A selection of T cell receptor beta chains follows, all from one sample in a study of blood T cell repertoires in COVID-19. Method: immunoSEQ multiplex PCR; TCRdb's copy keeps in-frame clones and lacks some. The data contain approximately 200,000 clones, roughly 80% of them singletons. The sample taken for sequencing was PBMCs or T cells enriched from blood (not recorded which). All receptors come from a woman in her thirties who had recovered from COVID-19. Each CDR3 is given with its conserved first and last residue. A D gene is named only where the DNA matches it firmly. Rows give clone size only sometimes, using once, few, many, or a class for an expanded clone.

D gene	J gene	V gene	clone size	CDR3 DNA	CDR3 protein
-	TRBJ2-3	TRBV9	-	TGTGCCAGCAGCGATGGAGGGGGCAGGCACACAGATACGCAGTATTTT	CASSDGGGRHTDTQYF
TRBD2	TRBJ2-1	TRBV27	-	TGTGCCAGCAGTCTCTTGACTAGCGGGGGATACAATGAGCAGTTCTTC	CASSLLTSGGYNEQFF
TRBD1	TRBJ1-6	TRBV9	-	TGTGCCAGCAGCTCGACGACAGGGTATTCACCCCTCCACTTT	CASSSTTGYSPLHF
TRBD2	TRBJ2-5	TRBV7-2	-	TGTGCCAGCAGCCCTAGTGGCGGGGGGGCCTGGGAGACCCAGTACTTC	CASSPSGGGAWETQYF
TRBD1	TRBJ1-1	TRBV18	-	TGTGCCAGCTCGACGGGACAGGGAGTTACTGAAGCTTTCTTT	CASSTGQGVTEAFF
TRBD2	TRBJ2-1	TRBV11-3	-	TGTGCCAGCAGCTCGGGACTAGTTAACAATGAGCAGTTCTTC	CASSSGLVNNEQFF
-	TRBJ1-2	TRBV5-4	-	TGTGCCAGCAGCTTGTCTCGACAGGATTATGGCTACACCTTC	CASSLSRQDYGYTF
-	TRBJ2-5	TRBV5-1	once	TGCGCCAGCAGCTTGCTCGGCGGTAGAGAGACCCAGTACTTC	CASSLLGGRETQYF
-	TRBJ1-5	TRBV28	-	TGTGCCAGCAGGACAGCCCAGTATAGCAATCAGCCCCAGCATTTT	CASRTAQYSNQPQHF
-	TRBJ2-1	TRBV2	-	TGTGCCAGCAGTGAAGCGCTTCGACTGTACAATGAGCAGTTCTTC	CASSEALRLYNEQFF
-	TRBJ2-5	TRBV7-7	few	TGTGCTAGCAGCTTGGGCCAAAAACTCCAAGAGACCCAGTACTTC	CASSLGQKLQETQYF
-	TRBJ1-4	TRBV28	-	TGTGCCTCCTGCGGAGTAAATGAAAAACTGTTTTTT	CASCGVNEKLFF
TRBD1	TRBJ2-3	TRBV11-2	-	TGTGCCAGCAGCAAAGAGGGGGCTCGAAGGACAGATACGCAGTATTTT	CASSKEGARRTDTQYF
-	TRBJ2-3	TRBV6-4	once	TGTGCCAGCAGTGAAGTAGCAGGGGGCACAGATACGCAGTATTTT	CASSEVAGGTDTQYF
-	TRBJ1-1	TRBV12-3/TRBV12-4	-	TGTGCCAGCAGAAAAACAAGGAACACTGAAGCTTTCTTT	CASRKTRNTEAFF
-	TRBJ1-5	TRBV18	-	TGTGCCAGCTCCGGGACAAGGCGAAGGGTACTGAGCAATCAGCCCCAGCATTTT	CASSGTRRRVLSNQPQHF
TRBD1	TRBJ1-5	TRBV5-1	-	TGCGCCAGCAGCTTTACAGGGGGTGACAATCAGCCCCAGCATTTT	CASSFTGGDNQPQHF
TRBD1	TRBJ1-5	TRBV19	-	TGTGCCAGTAGTATAAGAGGGGGAACAGGGGGCAACAATCAGCCCCAGCATTTT	CASSIRGGTGGNNQPQHF
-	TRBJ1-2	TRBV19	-	TGTGCCAGTAGTATGACAGATGAAAACTATGGCTACACCTTC	CASSMTDENYGYTF
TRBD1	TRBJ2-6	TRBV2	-	TGTGCCAGCAGTGGGGTTTGGACAGGTTTCTCTGGGGCCAACGTCCTGACTTTC	CASSGVWTGFSGANVLTF
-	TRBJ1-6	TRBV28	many	TGTGCCAGCAGTTTAGGCAGGTTTAATTCACCCCTCCACTTT	CASSLGRFNSPLHF
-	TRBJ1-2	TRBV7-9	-	TGTGCCAGCAGCCTCCCTGGCCTCTATGGCTACACCTTC	CASSLPGLYGYTF
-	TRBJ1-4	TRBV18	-	TGTGCCAGCTCACCTCTTGCGGCGGGAGTTGAAAAACTGTTTTTT	CASSPLAAGVEKLFF
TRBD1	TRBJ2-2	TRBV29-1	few	TGCAGCGTACTAAGGGGGCCCGGGGAGCTGTTTTTT	CSVLRGPGELFF
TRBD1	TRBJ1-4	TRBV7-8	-	TGTGCCAGCAGTTTTAGACAGGGACTAGGTGTGCTGTTTTTT	CASSFRQGLGVLFF
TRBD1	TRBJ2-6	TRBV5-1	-	TGCGCCAGCAGCTTGGGACGGGGGACAGGGGCTGGGGCCAACGTCCTGACTTTC	CASSLGRGTGAGANVLTF
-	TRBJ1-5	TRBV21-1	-	TGTGCCAGCAGCAAGCGGTGGAGTAGAGGCAATCAGCCCCAGCATTTT	CASSKRWSRGNQPQHF
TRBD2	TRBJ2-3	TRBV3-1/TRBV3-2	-	TGTGCCAGCAGCCAAGGGACTAGCGGGAAAACAGATACGCAGTATTTT	CASSQGTSGKTDTQYF
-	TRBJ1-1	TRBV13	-	TGTGCCAGCAGCGAAGGGGTTTTGAACACTGAAGCTTTCTTT	CASSEGVLNTEAFF
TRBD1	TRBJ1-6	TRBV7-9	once	TGTGCCAGCAGCTTAGAAGACAGGGGATTATCACCCCTCCACTTT	CASSLEDRGLSPLHF
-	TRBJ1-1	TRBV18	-	TGTGCCAGCTCAGCCAATCAGAAGAACACTGAAGCTTTCTTT	CASSANQKNTEAFF
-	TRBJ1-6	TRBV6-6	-	TGTGCCAGCAGCTTGGGCAGGGGCAATTCACCCCTCCACTTT	CASSLGRGNSPLHF
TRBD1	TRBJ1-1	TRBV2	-	TGTGCCAGCACCGACAGGGGGACAGCTTTCTTT	CASTDRGTAFF
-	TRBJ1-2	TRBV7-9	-	TGTGCCAGCAGCTTAGACAGCCCCGTCTATGGCTACACCTTC	CASSLDSPVYGYTF
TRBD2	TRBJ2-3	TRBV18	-	TGTGCCAGCTCAAGACTAGCGGGGGACACAGATACGCAGTATTTT	CASSRLAGDTDTQYF